This TCR beta chain came from a study of neurological immune-mediated disorders. This clonotype occurred many times. CDR1 SGHTA and CDR2 FQGNSA come from the germline V gene. V was clipped by 6 bases and J by 5 bases, with 13 bases between them. The CDR3 totals 14 residues. TCRdb independently ran MiXCR on the 5' RACE reads; one entry per CDR3 protein. The sample includes fewer than 80,000 distinct CDR3 sequences, 5.2% of them seen just once. The chain combines TRBV7-2 with TRBJ2-2; D possibly corresponds to TRBD2 (6 bases). Sequenced sample: PBMCs. The origin of this receptor is a woman in her twenties or thirties with multiple sclerosis. The CDR3 DNA reads as TGTGCCAGCAGAGGAGGGCCTCAGACCGGGGAGCTGTTTTTT. Its translation: CASRGGPQTGELFF. The whole variable domain, filled in from reference TRBV7-2 and TRBJ2-2, reads GAGVSQSPSNKVTEKGKDVELRCDPISGHTALYWYRQSLGQGLEFLIYFQGNSAPDKSGLPSDRFSAERTGGSVSTLTIQRTQQEDSAVYLCASRGGPQTGELFFGEGSRLTVL.